The TCR beta chain under discussion was sequenced for a study of identical twins. TCRdb ran MiXCR on the 5' RACE reads and lists one entry per CDR3 protein. The sample yields fewer than 900,000 distinct CDR3 sequences, approximately 21% seen once. The CDR3 loop spans 15 amino acids. Germline-derived CDR1 and CDR2 are SQVTM and ANQGSEA. The trim removed 2 bases at V and 0 bases at J, leaving 3 bases unmatched. These sequences were also reported in another study, on T cells expressing NK-cell markers. That source notes: Sorted CD3+CD56+NKG2C+, CD3+CD56+NKG2C- and CD3+CD56-NKG2C+ T-cell subsets were beta-chain profiled.

This rearrangement joins TRBV29-1 to TRBJ2-5; 10 nucleotides align to TRBD2. The specimen sequenced was PBMCs. The receptor comes from a woman aged 18 to 35 in good health. CDR3 residues: CSVERTSGDQETQYF. The CDR3 DNA sequence: TGCAGCGTTGAACGCACTAGCGGGGACCAAGAGACCCAGTACTTC.